This T cell receptor beta chain emerged from a study of Tregs in tolerant kidney transplant recipients. Method: immunoSEQ multiplex PCR; TCRdb's copy keeps in-frame clones and lacks some. The repertoire holds fewer than 100,000 clones, with 93% as singletons. Regarding this clone: The target antigen is unknown.

The V end was cut by 6 bases, the J end by 7 bases, with 15 bases between. Germline V lookup: CDR1 MNHNS, CDR2 SASEGT. The CDR3 runs 14 residues. The study, taken as a whole, reports: Nucleotide sequences could not be compared across some patients' samples due to primer changes. Activated donor B cell expansion appeared to reveal the most relevant donor-specific TCRbeta repertoire.

This chain joins TRBV6-1 and TRBJ2-2, with a tentative D call TRBD2 (5 bases). Sequencing was performed on CD4+ T cells from blood, taken before the transplant. This clonotype originated in a human donor who received a combined kidney and bone marrow transplant. CDR3 nucleotides: TGTGCCAGCAGCTCCGACACGGGGATCGGGGAGCTGTTTTTT. Translation: CASSSDTGIGELFF.